The entry below describes one T cell receptor beta chain. Its antigen remains unknown. These data are taken from a study of vaccination and CD4 T cells after COVID-19. Study information: Investigators stimulated cells with overlapping spike peptides drawn from SARS-CoV-2, HCoV-NL63, HCoV-OC43 and HCoV-229E.

CDR3 length equals 15 residues. Per the germline V gene, CDR1 is LNHDA and CDR2 is SQIVND (reference sequence). V lost 6 bases to trimming and J lost 6 bases; unmatched junction nucleotides: 9. Treatment in this sample: approximately 9-day PBMC culture with coronavirus spike peptide pools or control peptides (ViraFEST assay). The Oncomine TCR Beta short-read assay sequenced DNA from cultured CD4+ T cells. TCRdb ran MiXCR on the PCR reads and lists one entry per CDR3 protein. The table has over 10,000 distinct CDR3 sequences, 35% to 45% seen once. This sequence originates from a human donor with COVID-19. Sequencing input: cultured CD4+ T cells from blood. V gene TRBV19 combines with J gene TRBJ1-5; 9 nucleotides align to TRBD1. CDR3 amino acids: CASRRDRESTQPQHF. CDR3 DNA: TGTGCCAGTAGAAGGGACAGGGAAAGTACTCAGCCCCAGCATTTT.